The rows below give T cell receptor beta chains drawn from one sample of a study of cytomegalovirus exposure and HLA in healthy donors. Produced via immunoSEQ multiplex PCR; TCRdb's table is partial and in-frame only. The sample shows under 200,000 clones, roughly 73% of them seen only once. Sequencing was carried out using PBMCs. Source of these receptors: a female donor in good health and CMV-seronegative. Each CDR3 is given with its conserved first and last residue. A D gene is named only where the DNA matches it firmly. Not all rows give a size; the values are once, few, many and, for expanded clones, a class.

v_gene	abundance	j_gene	d_gene	CDR3aa	CDR3nt
TRBV7-9	NA	TRBJ1-2	TRBD1	CASSPLRGGQGNYGYTF	TGTGCCAGCAGCCCTCTCAGAGGGGGACAGGGCAACTATGGCTACACCTTC
TRBV19	NA	TRBJ2-1	TRBD1	CASSPRDRVIDNEQFF	TGTGCCAGCAGTCCCCGGGACAGGGTAATCGACAATGAGCAGTTCTTC
TRBV19	NA	TRBJ2-1	NA	CASSIPVGEQFF	TGTGCCAGTAGTATCCCGGTTGGTGAGCAGTTCTTC
TRBV27	NA	TRBJ2-2	NA	CASSTRQDMRTGELFF	TGTGCCAGCAGTACCAGACAGGACATGCGGACCGGGGAGCTGTTTTTT
TRBV5-1	NA	TRBJ2-1	TRBD2	CASSLFRGDSYNEQFF	TGCGCCAGCAGCTTGTTCCGGGGGGACTCCTACAATGAGCAGTTCTTC
TRBV7-9	NA	TRBJ2-7	TRBD1	CASSGQGGYEQYF	TGTGCCAGCAGCGGACAGGGCGGCTACGAGCAGTACTTC
TRBV21-1	NA	TRBJ2-7	NA	CASSKECREGYEQYF	TGTGCCAGCAGCAAAGAGTGCAGGGAGGGGTACGAGCAGTACTTC
TRBV5-6	NA	TRBJ2-3	TRBD2	CASSGRGGADTQYF	TGTGCCAGCAGCGGACGGGGGGGGGCAGATACGCAGTATTTT
TRBV29-1	NA	TRBJ1-2	NA	CSVEDLWEGEYYGYTF	TGCAGCGTTGAAGATCTCTGGGAGGGAGAGTACTATGGCTACACCTTC
TRBV19	NA	TRBJ1-3	TRBD1	CASSPRQGEVTGNTIYF	TGTGCCAGTAGTCCGCGACAGGGGGAAGTAACTGGAAACACCATATATTTT
TRBV27	NA	TRBJ2-1	TRBD2	CASSSPGTSGRLNEQFF	TGTGCCAGCAGTTCCCCGGGGACTAGCGGTAGGCTCAATGAGCAGTTCTTC
TRBV6-5	NA	TRBJ2-7	TRBD1	CASSHPGDRDEQYF	TGTGCCAGCAGTCATCCGGGGGACAGGGACGAGCAGTACTTC
TRBV28	NA	TRBJ2-7	NA	CASSLSAGFYEQYF	TGTGCCAGCAGTTTGAGCGCAGGGTTCTACGAGCAGTACTTC
TRBV7-3	few	TRBJ2-7	NA	CASSIYHQGPLDF	TGTGCCAGCAGCATTTACCACCAGGGCCCTCTCGACTTC
TRBV28	NA	TRBJ2-7	NA	CASRGASGSYEQYF	TGTGCCAGCAGGGGGGCTAGCGGTTCCTACGAGCAGTACTTC
TRBV7-8	NA	TRBJ2-3	NA	CASSLAGGPSDTQYF	TGTGCCAGCAGCTTAGCGGGGGGGCCTTCAGATACGCAGTATTTT
TRBV19	NA	TRBJ2-7	TRBD1	CASSITAETGSSYEQYF	TGTGCCAGTAGTATTACGGCGGAGACAGGGAGCTCCTACGAGCAGTACTTC
TRBV2	NA	TRBJ2-5	NA	CASSERGLAFGETQYF	TGTGCCAGCAGTGAACGGGGACTGGCCTTTGGGGAGACCCAGTACTTC
TRBV6-5	few	TRBJ1-3	NA	CASSYSFSSGNTIYF	TGTGCCAGCAGTTACTCGTTTAGCTCTGGAAACACCATATATTTT
TRBV19	NA	TRBJ1-5	NA	CASSREQASNQPQHF	TGTGCCAGTAGTAGAGAGCAGGCTAGCAATCAGCCCCAGCATTTT
TRBV29-1	NA	TRBJ1-6	TRBD1	CSATGGTGSDSPLHF	TGCAGCGCAACAGGGGGAACAGGGTCGGATTCACCCCTCCACTTT
TRBV11-2	NA	TRBJ1-4	NA	CASSSFSHAANEKLFF	TGTGCCAGCAGCTCGTTTTCCCACGCGGCTAATGAAAAACTGTTTTTT
TRBV6-6	NA	TRBJ1-5	NA	CASSPQRYSNQPQHF	TGTGCCAGCAGCCCCCAGCGTTATAGCAATCAGCCCCAGCATTTT
TRBV9	NA	TRBJ2-7	TRBD1	CASSVATGGLYEQYF	TGTGCCAGCAGCGTAGCGACAGGGGGACTTTACGAGCAGTACTTC
TRBV7-2	NA	TRBJ2-7	TRBD1	CASSLGAGGAHEQYF	TGTGCCAGCAGCTTAGGAGCAGGGGGCGCCCACGAGCAGTACTTC
TRBV28	NA	TRBJ1-2	NA	CASSLELMYGYTF	TGTGCCAGCAGCCTCGAGCTAATGTATGGCTACACCTTC
TRBV18	once	TRBJ2-3	NA	CASSPSTDTQYF	TGTGCCAGCTCCCCTAGCACAGATACGCAGTATTTT
TRBV30	NA	TRBJ2-7	NA	CAWRENRAYEQYF	TGTGCCTGGAGGGAAAACAGGGCCTACGAGCAGTACTTC
TRBV6-5	NA	TRBJ2-2	NA	CASTRGSNTGELFF	TGTGCCAGCACAAGGGGGTCGAACACCGGGGAGCTGTTTTTT
TRBV6-7	NA	TRBJ2-2	TRBD1	CASSYLDRDGGELFF	TGTGCCAGCAGTTACCTGGACAGGGATGGCGGGGAGCTGTTTTTT
TRBV30	NA	TRBJ1-5	TRBD1	CAWSHRGNQPQHF	TGTGCCTGGAGTCACAGGGGTAATCAGCCCCAGCATTTT
TRBV2	once	TRBJ1-4	TRBD1	CASSGQGAEGKLFF	TGTGCCAGCAGTGGACAGGGGGCGGAAGGAAAACTGTTTTTT
TRBV30	NA	TRBJ1-1	NA	CAWDFRGLGTFF	TGTGCCTGGGATTTCAGGGGTCTCGGGACTTTCTTT
TRBV30	few	TRBJ1-4	NA	CASSGATNEKLFF	TGTGCCTCTTCAGGGGCAACTAATGAAAAACTGTTTTTT
TRBV28	NA	TRBJ2-3	NA	CASSRNSVGDTQYF	TGTGCCAGCAGTCGAAATAGCGTCGGAGATACGCAGTATTTT
TRBV28	NA	TRBJ2-3	TRBD2	CASSLAGASTDTQYF	TGTGCCAGCAGTTTAGCGGGAGCTAGCACAGATACGCAGTATTTT
TRBV5-6	NA	TRBJ1-2	TRBD1	CASSSTTGVNDGYTF	TGTGCCAGCAGCTCCACGACAGGGGTGAATGATGGCTACACCTTC
TRBV5-6	NA	TRBJ2-2	NA	CASSFQDLRTGELFF	TGTGCCAGCAGCTTTCAGGATTTAAGGACCGGGGAGCTGTTTTTT
TRBV30	NA	TRBJ2-3	NA	CAWDRGSRDTQYF	TGTGCCTGGGATCGGGGGTCGAGAGATACGCAGTATTTT
TRBV5-6	few	TRBJ2-7	NA	CASSLETVWPYEQYF	TGTGCCAGCAGCTTAGAGACAGTCTGGCCCTACGAGCAGTACTTC